A single sample is the source of the 9 T cell receptor beta chains below, sequenced in a study of blood T cells in healthy people across ages. For the second PCR, which ran for about 6 to 11 cycles, a sample-barcoded 5' primer and a J-beta primer mix were used. MiXCR, run by TCRdb on the 5' RACE reads, gives a single entry per CDR3 protein. This sample carries about a million distinct CDR3 sequences, less than 45% of them seen once, and the ten largest clones take 13%. Material for sequencing was blood. The receptors originated from a man between 18 and 35 years old in good health.

CDR3 DNA: TGTGCCAGCAGCACAACGGACAGGAAAGGGGACTATGGCTACACCTTC. It codes for CASSTTDRKGDYGYTF. The chain recombines TRBV7-9 with TRBJ1-2; the match to TRBD1 covers 7 bases. This CDR3 comprises 16 residues. Germline V gene lookup returns CDR1 SEHNR and CDR2 FQNEAQ (reference sequence). J gave up 3 bases and V 5 bases, and 12 bases lay outside the gene matches. The full variable domain, its missing parts supplied by reference TRBV7-9 and TRBJ1-2, is DTGVSQNPRHKITKRGQNVTFRCDPISEHNRLYWYRQTLGQGPEFLTYFQNEAQLEKSRLLSDRFSAERPKGSFSTLEIQRTEQGDSAMYLCASSTTDRKGDYGYTFGSGTRLTVV.

The chain uses TRBV21-1 and TRBJ1-2; TRBD1, as called in the table, went unchecked against the DNA. TRBV21-1 represents a pseudogene. This CDR3 contains 17 residues. CDR3 region: CASSSWGDRGPGYGYTF. In nucleotides, the CDR3 is TGTGCCAGCAGCAGTTGGGGGGACAGGGGGCCTGGCTATGGCTACACCTTC.

V is TRBV5-5 and J is TRBJ1-2; TRBD1 is a possible D gene (5 bases). Trimming cost V 1 base and J 4 bases, with 14 bases left between them. Germline CDR1 SGHKS, CDR2 YYEKEE (reference sequence). The CDR3 covers 15 residues. The CDR3 reads CASSLSRGTGYGYTF. CDR3 coding DNA: TGTGCCAGCAGCTTGTCGAGGGGTACGGGCTATGGCTACACCTTC.

This clonotype has a handful of counts. The rearrangement links TRBV7-9 to TRBJ2-3; tentatively, D is TRBD1 or TRBD2 (5 bases each). V lost 3 bases, J lost 6 bases, and 10 bases lay in between. The CDR3 has 13 amino acids. Germline V lookup: CDR1 SEHNR, CDR2 FQNEAQ (reference sequence). CDR3 coding DNA: TGTGCCAGCAGCTTTAGGGACGTGGATACGCAGTATTTT. Translating gives CASSFRDVDTQYF.

This clonotype has a handful of counts. The chain carries TRBV20-1 and TRBJ1-2; D not certain. From germline, CDR1 is DFQATT and CDR2 SNEGSKA (reference sequence). CDR3 length: 11 amino acids. Trimming removed 3 bases from V and 2 bases from J, with 4 bases in between. The CDR3 sequence: CSARQNYGYTF. The CDR3, as DNA: TGCAGTGCTAGGCAGAACTATGGCTACACCTTC.

The chain is built from TRBV7-3 and TRBJ2-1; 8 positions agree with TRBD2. The V segment lost 6 bases and the J segment 10 bases; nucleotides outside the gene matches: 5. The CDR3 is 12 residues long. In germline, CDR1 is SGHTA, CDR2 FQGTGA. The CDR3 region has the DNA TGTGCCAGCAGTCTTAGCGGGGCGGAGCAGTTCTTC. As protein: CASSLSGAEQFF.

The rearrangement uses TRBV3-1 and TRBJ1-4; D not resolved. CDR1 is LGHDT and CDR2 is YNNKEL in the germline V gene (reference sequence). The CDR3 consists of 13 residues. V was shortened by 5 bases and J by 4 bases, with 8 bases between the two germline ends. Here the CDR3 DNA reads TGTGCCAGCAGCTTGATCCTTAATGAAAAACTGTTTTTT. This codes for CASSLILNEKLFF.

The rearrangement links TRBV28 to TRBJ1-5; D might be TRBD1 (5 bases). This CDR3 spans 17 amino acids. From germline, CDR1 is MDHEN and CDR2 SYDVKM. V dropped 3 bases and J dropped 3 bases, with 18 bases sitting between them. The CDR3 sequence: CASSFTDGTPSNQPQHF. CDR3 coding DNA: TGTGCCAGCAGTTTTACCGACGGGACCCCTTCCAATCAGCCCCAGCATTTT.

J is TRBJ2-5 and V is TRBV20-1; the match to TRBD2 covers 8 bases. CDR3 length equals 14 residues. Trimming at V came to 1 base and at J to 3 bases, leaving 4 bases not matched to a gene. Germline values: CDR1 DFQATT, CDR2 SNEGSKA (reference sequence). The CDR3 coding sequence is TGCAGTGCTAGAGTTCCAGCGGGGGAAGAGACCCAGTACTTC. It encodes CSARVPAGEETQYF.